Shown below are 3 T cell receptor beta chains from a single sample sequenced in a study of T cell clonality in common variable immunodeficiency. Overall study findings and caveats: Fewer deletions and N-nucleotide insertions were reportedly seen in common variable immunodeficiency TCR beta sequences.

No antigen is known for these receptors. Data came from immunoSEQ multiplex PCR; TCRdb stores just in-frame clones and leaves some out. The sample was found to contain fewer than 13,000 clones, and every one recurs. Sequencing input: peripheral blood mononuclear cells. These receptors all come from a human donor with common variable immunodeficiency.

With regard to this clone: Sequencing ends 3 residues short of the CDR3 end; the germline J gene provides the rest. V gene TRBV7-2 combines with J gene TRBJ1-3; unclear D gene. From germline, CDR1 is SGHTA and CDR2 FQGNSA. V was pared by 2 bases and J by 0 bases, with 8 bases between. The CDR3 sequence is 15 residues long. This chain's CDR3 is CASSLSRLSGNTIYF. The CDR3 DNA, read in part, is TGTGCCAGCAGCTTATCTAGGCTCTCTGGAAACACC. Variable domain in full (rest from reference TRBV7-2 and TRBJ1-3): GAGVSQSPSNKVTEKGKDVELRCDPISGHTALYWYRQSLGQGLEFLIYFQGNSAPDKSGLPSDRFSAERTGGSVSTLTIQRTQQEDSAVYLCASSLSRLSGNTIYFGEGSWLTVV.

This clone was seen only a few times. The read halts 3 residues ahead of the CDR3 end, with the missing end drawn from the germline J gene. The same CDR3 also results from other DNA sequences found in this sample. The rearrangement links TRBV7-9 to TRBJ2-1; 7 positions match TRBD1. The CDR3 spans 15 residues. V shed 5 bases and J 7 bases; nucleotides not matched to a gene: 11. Germline CDR1 is SEHNR and CDR2 is FQNEAQ (reference sequence). The CDR3 DNA, read in part, is TGTGCCAGCAGCACGTTCCGGACAGGACCTAATGAG. The encoded protein is CASSTFRTGPNE. The entire CDR3 is CASSTFRTGPNEQFF.

Comments on this clone: Read sequence stops 3 residues before the CDR3 end, and the germline J gene provides the missing end. The V gene is TRBV18, the J gene TRBJ1-2; TRBD1 matches 7 bases. Germline V lookup: CDR1 KGHSH, CDR2 LQKENI. CDR3 size: 13 residues. The V and J ends lost 6 bases and 3 bases, in that order; junction bases with no gene match: 4. The CDR3 sequence: CASSGTVYYGYTF. The sequenced CDR3 bases are TGTGCCAGCTCCGGGACAGTTTACTATGGC.